Listed here are 31 T cell receptor beta chains from one sample, sequenced in a study of shared clonotypes between healthy human individuals. As defined, naive CD8 cells were CD45RO-negative and positively selected for CCR7, with terminally differentiated effector memory CD45RA+ cells excluded. The protocol was immunoSEQ multiplex PCR, while the TCRdb copy is restricted to in-frame clones and leaves out a portion. The table records roughly 1,800,000 clones, about 95% of them present only once. Sequenced sample: naive CD8+ T cells sorted from blood. The receptors shown here come from a man younger than 30 in good health.

The chain joins TRBV6-1 to TRBJ1-2; D not resolved. This CDR3 has 13 residues. V was pared by 2 bases and J by 4 bases, with 8 bases between. The germline CDR1 and CDR2 sequences are MNHNS and SASEGT. DNA of the CDR3: TGTGCCAGCAGTGAATACATTTCCTATGGCTACACCTTC. It is translated as CASSEYISYGYTF.

The V gene is TRBV9, the J gene TRBJ2-3, with TRBD2 matching over 7 bases. V shed 0 bases, J shed 2 bases, and the junction held 9 bases outside the gene matches. The germline gives CDR1 SGDLS, CDR2 YYNGEE. The CDR3 runs 17 residues. The CDR3 reads CASSVVRGDYHTDTQYF. In nucleotides, the CDR3 is TGTGCCAGCAGCGTAGTCAGAGGGGACTATCACACAGATACGCAGTATTTT.

This clone was counted a single time. V gene TRBV28 combines with J gene TRBJ1-3; D gene uncertain. With 2 bases removed from V and 0 bases from J, the gap between germline ends came to 8 bases. This CDR3 spans 15 amino acids. Germline V gene sequence: CDR1 MDHEN, CDR2 SYDVKM. The CDR3 sequence: CASSLERTSGNTIYF. The CDR3 DNA reads TGTGCCAGCAGTTTAGAAAGGACCTCTGGAAACACCATATATTTT.

This clone has just one count. The chain joins TRBV5-1 to TRBJ2-1; D is ambiguous. Trimming stripped 2 bases from V and 3 bases from J, with 9 bases between. In germline, CDR1 is SGHRS, CDR2 YFSETQ. The CDR3 extends over 14 amino acids. The CDR3 is CASSFSAYYNEQFF. The CDR3, as DNA: TGCGCCAGCAGCTTTTCGGCGTACTACAATGAGCAGTTCTTC.

The gene calls are TRBV9 and TRBJ2-2; 7 bases map to TRBD1. V lost 0 bases to trimming and J lost 4 bases; unmatched junction nucleotides: 3. This CDR3 is built from 15 residues. Germline V gene data show CDR1 as SGDLS and CDR2 as YYNGEE. The CDR3 region is CASSVAGQRTGELFF. In nucleotides, the CDR3 is TGTGCCAGCAGCGTAGCGGGACAGCGCACCGGGGAGCTGTTTTTT. Together with reference TRBV9 and TRBJ2-2, the CDR3 gives the full variable domain: DSGVTQTPKHLITATGQRVTLRCSPRSGDLSVYWYQQSLDQGLQFLIQYYNGEERAKGNILERFSAQQFPDLHSELNLSSLELGDSALYFCASSVAGQRTGELFFGEGSRLTVL.

This chain links TRBV6-5 with TRBJ1-2; D is ambiguous. Germline V gene lookup returns CDR1 MNHEY and CDR2 SVGAGI. The CDR3 runs to 12 residues. V was trimmed by 9 bases and J by 5 bases, leaving 13 bases between them. The CDR3 nucleotides are TGTGCCAGTAGAGCGACGGATTATGGCTACACCTTC. Its translation is CASRATDYGYTF.

This sequence joins TRBV19 and TRBJ1-4; weak D call: TRBD1 (6 bases). The V gene lost 9 bases and the J gene lost 8 bases, with 25 bases spanning the gap. Germline CDR1 is LNHDA and CDR2 is SQIVND (reference sequence). The CDR3 consists of 16 residues. CDR3 loop: CASSEGGGWETEKLFF. In nucleotides, the CDR3 is TGTGCCAGCAGCGAGGGGGGAGGATGGGAAACCGAAAAACTGTTTTTT.

This rearrangement joins TRBV7-2 to TRBJ2-7; 9 bases map to TRBD2. V lost 5 bases to trimming and J lost 3 bases; unmatched junction nucleotides: 8. Germline CDR1 is SGHTA and CDR2 is FQGNSA. This CDR3 has 15 amino acids. The CDR3 DNA follows: TGTGCCAGCAGCCAAGGTCTAGCGGGATACTACGAGCAGTACTTC. As protein: CASSQGLAGYYEQYF.

This chain connects TRBV10-2 to TRBJ1-2, with 7 bases fitting TRBD1. Per germline, CDR1 WSHSY and CDR2 SAAADI. The CDR3 is made up of 16 amino acids. J gave up 0 bases and V 5 bases, and 9 bases lay outside the gene matches. The DNA of the CDR3 is TGCGCCAGCAGTAGCTCAGGGGGTATTACTAACTATGGCTACACCTTC. Its translation is CASSSSGGITNYGYTF.

The rearrangement links TRBV28 to TRBJ1-2; 7 positions agree with TRBD1. This CDR3 is built from 17 residues. With V trimmed by 8 bases and J by 0 bases, 15 bases remained unmatched. CDR1 is MDHEN, CDR2 SYDVKM, per germline. The CDR3 region is CASFRGGHLITNYGYTF. DNA for the CDR3: TGTGCCAGCTTCAGGGGGGGACACCTCATCACTAACTATGGCTACACCTTC.

This clone was picked up one time. This sequence joins TRBV29-1 and TRBJ2-6; possible D gene TRBD1, 6 bases. From germline, CDR1 is SQVTM and CDR2 ANQGSEA. Trimming took off 4 bases at V and 4 bases at J, with 11 bases between the two ends. The length of the CDR3 is 14 residues. CDR3 amino acids: CSVVQGAGANVLTF. CDR3 coding DNA: TGCAGCGTTGTACAGGGAGCCGGGGCCAACGTCCTGACTTTC.

The rearrangement uses TRBV5-4 and TRBJ1-3; D gene uncertain. V was trimmed by 4 bases and J by 0 bases, leaving 11 bases between them. The CDR3 totals 15 residues. Germline V lookup: CDR1 SGHNT, CDR2 YYREEE (reference sequence). Here the CDR3 reads CASSEHGSSGNTIYF. CDR3 coding DNA: TGTGCCAGCAGCGAGCACGGGAGCTCTGGAAACACCATATATTTT.

The V and J genes are TRBV4-1 and TRBJ1-2; 9 bases match TRBD1. J was trimmed by 7 bases and V by 1 base; bases with no gene match: 7. CDR1 is MGHRA, CDR2 YSYEKL, per germline. CDR3 size: 15 residues. The CDR3 loop reads CASSQGGQGRTGYTF. DNA of the CDR3: TGCGCCAGCAGCCAAGGAGGACAGGGGAGAACTGGCTACACCTTC.

A few counts support this clone. The rearrangement links TRBV15 to TRBJ2-1, with a weak D call TRBD2 (6 bases). Trimming shortened V by 9 bases and J by 2 bases, and 14 bases separated the two germline ends. From germline, CDR1 is LNHNV and CDR2 YYDKDF (reference sequence). The CDR3 is made up of 14 amino acids. CDR3 loop: CATGGTGPYNEQFF. Written as DNA, the CDR3 is TGTGCCACGGGCGGGACCGGCCCCTACAATGAGCAGTTCTTC.

This chain connects TRBV6-5 to TRBJ2-1; 13 positions agree with TRBD2. V was pared by 6 bases and J by 4 bases, with 3 bases of the junction left unmatched. This CDR3 is built from 15 residues. CDR1 is MNHEY, CDR2 SVGAGI, per germline. CDR3 in amino acids: CASSRTSGRYNEQFF. The DNA for the CDR3 is TGTGCCAGCAGCCGGACTAGCGGGAGATACAATGAGCAGTTCTTC.

Notes on this clone: The same CDR3 is also encoded by other DNA sequences in this sample. The rearrangement links TRBV27 to TRBJ2-7; 8 positions match TRBD2. The V gene's germline CDR1 is MNHEY and CDR2 SMNVEV (reference sequence). V shed 6 bases, J shed 4 bases, and the junction held 8 bases outside the gene matches. The CDR3 sequence is 14 residues long. The CDR3 region is CASSFTSGPYEQYF. CDR3 DNA: TGTGCCAGCAGCTTTACTAGCGGACCGTACGAGCAGTACTTC.

The chain carries TRBV14 and TRBJ2-7; possible D gene TRBD2, 5 bases. The V end lost 4 bases, the J end lost 0 bases, and 13 bases lay between the germline ends. The CDR3 sequence is 15 residues long. Germline loops: CDR1 SGHDN, CDR2 FVKESK. In nucleotides, the CDR3 is TGTGCCAGCAGCCGACAACTAGTTAGCTCCTACGAGCAGTACTTC. Protein product: CASSRQLVSSYEQYF.

This chain links TRBV28 with TRBJ1-1, with no clear D. CDR3 size: 12 residues. Germline CDR1 MDHEN, CDR2 SYDVKM. Between the trimmed V and J ends, which lost 7 bases and 3 bases, there was a span of 9 bases. In nucleotides, the CDR3 is TGTGCCAGCACCACGGAGGACACTGAAGCTTTCTTT. This gives the protein CASTTEDTEAFF.

The rearrangement joins TRBV7-9 to TRBJ2-1; either TRBD1 or TRBD2 may supply D (6 bases each). Germline V gives CDR1 SEHNR, CDR2 FQNEAQ (reference sequence). CDR3 size: 12 residues. The V gene lost 5 bases and the J gene lost 14 bases, with 16 bases spanning the gap. The chain's CDR3 is CASSPSGAGEFF. The CDR3 DNA reads as TGTGCCAGCAGCCCATCGGGGGCAGGGGAGTTCTTC.

The chain recombines TRBV7-6 with TRBJ2-1; 9 nucleotides agree with TRBD2. Germline V gene data show CDR1 as SGHVS and CDR2 as FNYEAQ. The J segment lost 0 bases and the V segment lost 1 base, leaving 7 bases of the junction unmatched. The CDR3 extends over 18 amino acids. The CDR3 here is CASSLGLADWSSYNEQFF. In nucleotides, the CDR3 is TGTGCCAGCAGCTTAGGACTAGCGGACTGGAGCTCCTACAATGAGCAGTTCTTC.

This clone was detected only a few times. The chain links TRBV5-4 to TRBJ1-1, with D hard to call. Germline-derived CDR1 and CDR2 are SGHNT and YYREEE (reference sequence). Trimming shortened V by 0 bases and J by 6 bases, and 9 bases separated the two germline ends. This CDR3 is 13 amino acids long. CDR3 sequence: CASSLVEAAEAFF. The CDR3 DNA is TGTGCCAGCAGCTTGGTGGAGGCCGCTGAAGCTTTCTTT.

In this sample, this clone turned up a few times. Other DNA sequences in the sample encode the same CDR3. This chain connects TRBV9 to TRBJ1-1; no definite D call. Per germline, CDR1 SGDLS and CDR2 YYNGEE. V was shortened by 3 bases and J by 6 bases, with 6 bases between the two germline ends. This CDR3 is built from 11 residues. CDR3 DNA: TGTGCCAGCAGCGCGGGAGCTGAAGCTTTCTTT. The encoded protein is CASSAGAEAFF.

The chain uses TRBV6-6 and TRBJ2-5; 10 nucleotides line up with TRBD2. The junction had 8 bases not matched to a gene; V was cut back by 5 bases and J by 5 bases. The CDR3 loop spans 15 amino acids. Germline-derived CDR1 and CDR2 are MNHNY and SVGAGI (reference sequence). CDR3 amino acids: CASSVLAGDLETQYF. The CDR3 DNA reads TGTGCCAGCAGTGTGCTAGCGGGGGACCTCGAGACCCAGTACTTC.

V gene TRBV6-6 combines with J gene TRBJ1-4, with D possibly being TRBD1 (5 bases). V gave up 4 bases and J gave up 6 bases, with 12 bases separating them. Looked up from germline, CDR1 is MNHNY and CDR2 is SVGAGI (reference sequence). The CDR3 contains 14 residues. The CDR3 coding sequence is TGTGCCAGCAGTTGGACATTCGGCGATGAAAAACTGTTTTTT. This encodes CASSWTFGDEKLFF.

V is TRBV19 and J is TRBJ2-7; D unresolved. The CDR3 consists of 15 residues. The germline V gene encodes CDR1 LNHDA and CDR2 SQIVND (reference sequence). V was trimmed by 5 bases and J by 0 bases, leaving 14 bases between them. CDR3 sequence reads: CASSEGQDLSYEQYF. In nucleotides, the CDR3 is TGTGCCAGTAGTGAAGGGCAAGACCTCTCCTACGAGCAGTACTTC.

The chain joins TRBV28 to TRBJ2-2; TRBD2 aligns across 14 bases. Germline values: CDR1 MDHEN, CDR2 SYDVKM. This CDR3 region has 17 residues. V gave up 6 bases and J gave up 2 bases; unmatched junction bases: 5. CDR3 loop: CASRPGLAGANTGELFF. As DNA, the CDR3 is TGTGCCAGCAGACCGGGACTAGCGGGGGCCAACACCGGGGAGCTGTTTTTT.

J is TRBJ1-2 and V is TRBV30, with D unclear. Germline lookup yields CDR1 GTSNPN and CDR2 SVGIG (reference sequence). This CDR3 spans 14 amino acids. V was cut by 1 base and J by 4 bases, with 13 bases left in between. CDR3 bases: TGTGCCTGGAGTGCACAGCGTATGGGCTATGGCTACACCTTC. Protein sequence: CAWSAQRMGYGYTF. The entire variable domain, with the rest obtained from reference TRBV30 and TRBJ1-2, is as follows: SQTIHQWPATLVQPVGSPLSLECTVEGTSNPNLYWYRQAAGRGLQLLFYSVGIGQISSEVPQNLSASRPQDRQFILSSKKLLLSDSGFYLCAWSAQRMGYGYTFGSGTRLTVV.

The chain uses TRBV4-1 and TRBJ1-2; no clear D. There are 14 residues in the CDR3. CDR1 and CDR2 (germline): MGHRA, YSYEKL. V was trimmed by 3 bases and J by 2 bases, leaving 10 bases between them. CDR3 in amino acids: CASSQAPGNYGYTF. The CDR3 region has the DNA TGCGCCAGCAGCCAGGCTCCGGGAAACTATGGCTACACCTTC.

Turning to this clone: The same CDR3 also results from other DNA sequences found in this sample. The rearrangement uses TRBV5-1 and TRBJ2-7; D is ambiguous. CDR1 and CDR2 (germline): SGHRS, YFSETQ. The V gene lost 0 bases and the J gene lost 1 base, with 5 bases spanning the gap. The CDR3 sequence is 13 residues long. For the CDR3, the DNA is TGCGCCAGCAGCTTGGACCTTTCCTACGAGCAGTACTTC. Protein: CASSLDLSYEQYF.

This chain joins TRBV9 and TRBJ1-1, with TRBD1 matching over 8 bases. The CDR3 is 15 residues long. Germline CDR1 SGDLS, CDR2 YYNGEE. The V segment lost 4 bases and the J segment 4 bases; nucleotides outside the gene matches: 9. CDR3 sequence reads: CASSSITGGFTEAFF. CDR3 nucleotide sequence: TGTGCCAGCAGCTCAATCACAGGGGGGTTCACTGAAGCTTTCTTT.

This chain joins TRBV27 and TRBJ2-7; TRBD2 is a possible D gene (7 bases). Germline V gene sequence: CDR1 MNHEY, CDR2 SMNVEV (reference sequence). The CDR3 has 14 amino acids. Trimming stripped 8 bases from V and 6 bases from J, with 20 bases between. The CDR3 here is CASGRGSSFGEQYF. CDR3 coding DNA: TGTGCCAGCGGGAGGGGGTCATCTTTCGGCGAGCAGTACTTC.